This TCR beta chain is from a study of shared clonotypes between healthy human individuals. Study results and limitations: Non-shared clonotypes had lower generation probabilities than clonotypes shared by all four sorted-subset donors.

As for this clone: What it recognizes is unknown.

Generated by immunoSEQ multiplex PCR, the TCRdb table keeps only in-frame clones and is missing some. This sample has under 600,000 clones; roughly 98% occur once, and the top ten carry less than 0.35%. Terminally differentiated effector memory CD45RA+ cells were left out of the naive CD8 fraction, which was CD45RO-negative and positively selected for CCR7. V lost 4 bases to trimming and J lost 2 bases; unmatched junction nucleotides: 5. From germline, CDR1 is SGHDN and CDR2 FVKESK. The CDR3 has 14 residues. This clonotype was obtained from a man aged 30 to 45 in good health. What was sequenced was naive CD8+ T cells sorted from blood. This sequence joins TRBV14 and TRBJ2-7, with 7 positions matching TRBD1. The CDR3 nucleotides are TGTGCCAGCAGCCCCAGGGGGAATACCTACGAGCAGTACTTC. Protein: CASSPRGNTYEQYF.